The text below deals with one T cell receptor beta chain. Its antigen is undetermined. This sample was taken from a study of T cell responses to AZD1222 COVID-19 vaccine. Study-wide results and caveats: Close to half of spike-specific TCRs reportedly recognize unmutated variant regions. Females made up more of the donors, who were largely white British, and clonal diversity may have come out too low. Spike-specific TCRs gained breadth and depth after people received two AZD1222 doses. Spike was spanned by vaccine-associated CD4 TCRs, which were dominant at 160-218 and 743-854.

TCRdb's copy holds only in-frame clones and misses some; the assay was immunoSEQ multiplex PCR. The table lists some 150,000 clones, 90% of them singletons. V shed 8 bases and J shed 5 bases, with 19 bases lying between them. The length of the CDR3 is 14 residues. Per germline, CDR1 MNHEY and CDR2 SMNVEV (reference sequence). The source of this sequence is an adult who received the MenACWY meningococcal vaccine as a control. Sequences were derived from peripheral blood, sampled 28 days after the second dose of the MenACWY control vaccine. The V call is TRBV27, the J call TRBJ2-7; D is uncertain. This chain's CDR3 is CASGRGPLFDEQYF. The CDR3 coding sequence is TGTGCCAGCGGACGTGGACCTCTCTTCGACGAGCAGTACTTC.